The subject of this entry is one TCR beta chain. The source of the sample is a study of OX40 agonist ivuxolimab in advanced cancers. Study-level background: Hepatocellular carcinoma, melanoma, renal cell or head and neck cancer affected the dose-escalation patients.

With 6 bases removed from V and 10 bases from J, the gap between germline ends came to 16 bases. This CDR3 is 14 amino acids long. Germline assignment: CDR1 MNHEY and CDR2 SVGAGI. Assay used: immunoSEQ multiplex PCR; TCRdb lists only in-frame clones, some missing. The sample has some 43,000 clones, approximately 90% seen once. The V gene is TRBV6-5, the J gene TRBJ1-6; no firm D call. This sequence originates from an adult with an advanced solid tumor such as melanoma, head and neck, liver or kidney cancer. The sequenced sample was CD4+ or CD8+ T cells sorted from blood, obtained in a trial of the OX40 agonist ivuxolimab. The CDR3 here is CASSLSDLGSPLHF. DNA for the CDR3: TGTGCCAGCAGCCTCTCGGATCTGGGGTCACCCCTCCACTTT.